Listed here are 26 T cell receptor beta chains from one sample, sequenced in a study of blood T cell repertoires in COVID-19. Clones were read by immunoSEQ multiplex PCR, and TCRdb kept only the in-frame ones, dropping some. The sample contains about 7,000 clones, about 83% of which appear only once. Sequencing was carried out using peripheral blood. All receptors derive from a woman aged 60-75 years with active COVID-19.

CDR3 in DNA: TGTGCCAGCAGTGTAACCCTGGGAGGCTACAATGAGCAGTTCTTC. This codes for CASSVTLGGYNEQFF. The gene calls are TRBV9 and TRBJ2-1, with D maybe TRBD2 (6 bases). Germline V gene lookup returns CDR1 SGDLS and CDR2 YYNGEE. The CDR3 totals 15 residues. V lost 5 bases and J lost 3, with 15 bases in between.

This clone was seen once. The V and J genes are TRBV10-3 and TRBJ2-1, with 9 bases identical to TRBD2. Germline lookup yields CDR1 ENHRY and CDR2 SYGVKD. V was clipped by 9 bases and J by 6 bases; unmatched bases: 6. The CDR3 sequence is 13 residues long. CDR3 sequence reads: CAISWTSANEQFF. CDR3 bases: TGTGCCATTTCTTGGACTAGCGCCAATGAGCAGTTCTTC.

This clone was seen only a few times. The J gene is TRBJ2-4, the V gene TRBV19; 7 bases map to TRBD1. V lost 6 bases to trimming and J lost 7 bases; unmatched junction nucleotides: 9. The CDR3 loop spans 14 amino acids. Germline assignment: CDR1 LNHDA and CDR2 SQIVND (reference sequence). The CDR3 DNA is TGTGCCAGTAGGCCCAGGGACAGCCGGAACATTCAGTACTTC. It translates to CASRPRDSRNIQYF.

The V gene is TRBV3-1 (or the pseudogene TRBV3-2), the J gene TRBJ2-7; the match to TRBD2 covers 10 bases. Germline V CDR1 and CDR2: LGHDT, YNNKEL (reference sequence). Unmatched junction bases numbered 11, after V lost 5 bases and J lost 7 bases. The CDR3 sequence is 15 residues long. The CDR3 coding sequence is TGTGCCAGCAGCAAAGGGGCTAGCGGGGGTCGGGAGCAGTACTTC. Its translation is CASSKGASGGREQYF.

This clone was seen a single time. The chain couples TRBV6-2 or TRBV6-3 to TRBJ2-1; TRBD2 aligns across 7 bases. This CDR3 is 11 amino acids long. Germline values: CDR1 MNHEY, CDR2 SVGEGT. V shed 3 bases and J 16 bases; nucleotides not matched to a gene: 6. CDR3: CASSYGGGDFF. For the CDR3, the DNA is TGTGCCAGCAGTTATGGCGGGGGAGATTTCTTC.

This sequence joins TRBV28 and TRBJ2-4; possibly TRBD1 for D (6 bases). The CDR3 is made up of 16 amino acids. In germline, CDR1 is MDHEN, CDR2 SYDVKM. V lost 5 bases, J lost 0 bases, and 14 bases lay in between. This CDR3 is CASSTRGHLAKNIQYF. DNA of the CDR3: TGTGCCAGCAGTACAAGGGGACACCTAGCCAAAAACATTCAGTACTTC.

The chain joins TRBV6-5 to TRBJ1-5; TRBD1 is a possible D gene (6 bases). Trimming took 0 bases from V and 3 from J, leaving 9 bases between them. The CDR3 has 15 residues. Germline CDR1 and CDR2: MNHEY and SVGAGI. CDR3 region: CASSYSGQNNQPQHF. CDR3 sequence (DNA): TGTGCCAGCAGTTACTCGGGACAAAACAATCAGCCCCAGCATTTT.

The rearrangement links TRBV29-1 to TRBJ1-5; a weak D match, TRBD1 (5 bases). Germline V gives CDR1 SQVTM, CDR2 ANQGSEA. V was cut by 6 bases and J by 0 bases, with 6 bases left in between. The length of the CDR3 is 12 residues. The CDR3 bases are TGCAGCGTAGGGGATAGCAATCAGCCCCAGCATTTT. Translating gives CSVGDSNQPQHF.

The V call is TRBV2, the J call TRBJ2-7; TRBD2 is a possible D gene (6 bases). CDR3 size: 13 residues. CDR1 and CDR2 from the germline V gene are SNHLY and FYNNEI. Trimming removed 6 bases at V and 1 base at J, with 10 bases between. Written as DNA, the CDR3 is TGTGCCAGCAGACTCGGGGGATCCTACGAGCAGTACTTC. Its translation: CASRLGGSYEQYF.

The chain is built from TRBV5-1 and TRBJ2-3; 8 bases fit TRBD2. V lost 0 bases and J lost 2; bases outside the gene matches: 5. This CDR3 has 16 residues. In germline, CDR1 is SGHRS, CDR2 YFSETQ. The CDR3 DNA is TGCGCCAGCAGCTTGGTAGGCGGGGGGACCACAGATACGCAGTATTTT. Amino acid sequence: CASSLVGGGTTDTQYF.

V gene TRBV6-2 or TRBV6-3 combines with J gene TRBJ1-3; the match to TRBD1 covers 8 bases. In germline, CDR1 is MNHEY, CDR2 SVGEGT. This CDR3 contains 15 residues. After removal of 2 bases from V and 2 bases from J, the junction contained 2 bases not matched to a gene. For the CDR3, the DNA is TGTGCCAGCAGTTACGTCAGGGGGCCTGGAAACACCATATATTTT. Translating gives CASSYVRGPGNTIYF.

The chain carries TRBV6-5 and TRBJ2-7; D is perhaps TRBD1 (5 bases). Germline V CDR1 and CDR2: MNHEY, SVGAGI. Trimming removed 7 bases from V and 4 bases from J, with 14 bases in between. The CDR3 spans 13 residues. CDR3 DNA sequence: TGTGCCAGCACTAAAGGGGCCCCATACGAGCAGTACTTC. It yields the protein CASTKGAPYEQYF.

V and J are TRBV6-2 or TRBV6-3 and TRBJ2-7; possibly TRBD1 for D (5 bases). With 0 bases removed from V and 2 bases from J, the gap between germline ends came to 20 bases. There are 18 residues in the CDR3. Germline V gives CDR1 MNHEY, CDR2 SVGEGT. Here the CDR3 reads CASSYSIVSGRVPYEQYF. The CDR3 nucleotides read TGTGCCAGCAGTTACTCGATTGTCTCCGGCAGGGTCCCCTACGAGCAGTACTTC.

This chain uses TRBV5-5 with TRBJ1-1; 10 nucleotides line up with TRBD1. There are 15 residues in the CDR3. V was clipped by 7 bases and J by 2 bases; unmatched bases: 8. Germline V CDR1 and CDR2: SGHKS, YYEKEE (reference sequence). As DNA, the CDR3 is TGTGCCAGCGGAACGGGACAGGGGTTAAACACTGAAGCTTTCTTT. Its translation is CASGTGQGLNTEAFF.

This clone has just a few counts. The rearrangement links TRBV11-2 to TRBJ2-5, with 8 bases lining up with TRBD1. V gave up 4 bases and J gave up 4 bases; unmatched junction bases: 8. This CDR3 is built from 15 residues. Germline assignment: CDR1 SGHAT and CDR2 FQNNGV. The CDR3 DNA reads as TGTGCCAGCAGCTACTTGGGCAGGGGGCGAGAGACCCAGTACTTC. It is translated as CASSYLGRGRETQYF. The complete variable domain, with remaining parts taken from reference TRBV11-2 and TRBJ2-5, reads EAGVAQSPRYKIIEKRQSVAFWCNPISGHATLYWYQQILGQGPKLLIQFQNNGVVDDSQLPKDRFSAERLKGVDSTLKIQPAKLEDSAVYLCASSYLGRGRETQYFGPGTRLLVL.

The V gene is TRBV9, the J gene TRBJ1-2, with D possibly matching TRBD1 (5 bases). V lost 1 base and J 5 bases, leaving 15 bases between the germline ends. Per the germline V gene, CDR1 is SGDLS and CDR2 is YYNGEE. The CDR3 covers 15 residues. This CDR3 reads CASSVNQGGQYGYTF. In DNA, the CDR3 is TGTGCCAGCAGCGTAAACCAGGGAGGGCAATATGGCTACACCTTC.

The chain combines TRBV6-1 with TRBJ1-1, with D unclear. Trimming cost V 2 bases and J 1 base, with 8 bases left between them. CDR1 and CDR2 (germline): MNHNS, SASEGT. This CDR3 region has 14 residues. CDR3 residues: CASSEPWRNTEAFF. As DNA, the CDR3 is TGTGCCAGCAGTGAACCGTGGAGGAACACTGAAGCTTTCTTT.

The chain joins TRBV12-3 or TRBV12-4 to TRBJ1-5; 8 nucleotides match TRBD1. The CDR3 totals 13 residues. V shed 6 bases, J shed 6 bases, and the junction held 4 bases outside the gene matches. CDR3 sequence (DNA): TGTGCCAGCAGCCGAGACAGGGGTCAGCCCCAGCATTTT. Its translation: CASSRDRGQPQHF.

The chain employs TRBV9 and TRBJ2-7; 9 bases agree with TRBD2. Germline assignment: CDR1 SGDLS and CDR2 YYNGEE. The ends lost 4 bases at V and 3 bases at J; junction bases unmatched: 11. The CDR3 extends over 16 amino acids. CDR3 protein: CASSPTARAGGYEQYF. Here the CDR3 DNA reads TGTGCCAGCAGCCCCACGGCCAGAGCGGGGGGCTACGAGCAGTACTTC.

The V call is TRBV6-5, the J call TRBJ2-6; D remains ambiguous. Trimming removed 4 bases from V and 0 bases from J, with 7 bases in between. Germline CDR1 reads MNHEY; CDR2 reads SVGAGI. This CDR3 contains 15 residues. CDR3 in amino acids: CASSWSDSGANVLTF. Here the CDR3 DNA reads TGTGCCAGCAGTTGGTCAGACTCTGGGGCCAACGTCCTGACTTTC.

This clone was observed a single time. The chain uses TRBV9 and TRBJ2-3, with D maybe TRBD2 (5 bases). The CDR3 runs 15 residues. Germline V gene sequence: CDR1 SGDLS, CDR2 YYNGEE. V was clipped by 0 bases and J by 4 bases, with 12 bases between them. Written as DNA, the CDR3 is TGTGCCAGCAGCGTAGAGGGAGTAGTTTCAGATACGCAGTATTTT. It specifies CASSVEGVVSDTQYF.

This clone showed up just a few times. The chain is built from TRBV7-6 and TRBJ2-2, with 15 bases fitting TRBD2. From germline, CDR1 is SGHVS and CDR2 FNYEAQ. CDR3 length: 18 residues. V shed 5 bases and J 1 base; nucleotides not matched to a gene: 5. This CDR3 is CASSGLAGGLLNTGELFF. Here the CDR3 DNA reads TGTGCCAGCAGCGGACTAGCGGGGGGGCTGTTGAACACCGGGGAGCTGTTTTTT.

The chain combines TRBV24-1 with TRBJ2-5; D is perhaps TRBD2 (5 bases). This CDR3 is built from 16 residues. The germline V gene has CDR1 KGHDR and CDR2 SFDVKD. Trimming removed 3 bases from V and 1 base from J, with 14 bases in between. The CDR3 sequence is CATSDVAERSQETQYF. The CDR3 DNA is TGTGCCACCAGTGATGTGGCAGAGCGGAGCCAAGAGACCCAGTACTTC.

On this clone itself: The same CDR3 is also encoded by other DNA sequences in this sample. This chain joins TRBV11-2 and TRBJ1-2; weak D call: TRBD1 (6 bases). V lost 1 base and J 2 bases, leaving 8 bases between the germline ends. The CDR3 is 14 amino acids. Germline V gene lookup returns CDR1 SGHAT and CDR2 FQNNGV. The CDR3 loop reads CASSLGGTNYGYTF. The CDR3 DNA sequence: TGTGCCAGCAGCTTAGGGGGGACAAACTATGGCTACACCTTC.

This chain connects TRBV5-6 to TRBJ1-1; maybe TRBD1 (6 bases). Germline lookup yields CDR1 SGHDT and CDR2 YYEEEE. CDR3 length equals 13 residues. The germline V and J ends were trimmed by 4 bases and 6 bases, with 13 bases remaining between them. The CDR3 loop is CASSQDSLPEAFF. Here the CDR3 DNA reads TGTGCCAGCAGCCAGGACAGTCTCCCTGAAGCTTTCTTT.

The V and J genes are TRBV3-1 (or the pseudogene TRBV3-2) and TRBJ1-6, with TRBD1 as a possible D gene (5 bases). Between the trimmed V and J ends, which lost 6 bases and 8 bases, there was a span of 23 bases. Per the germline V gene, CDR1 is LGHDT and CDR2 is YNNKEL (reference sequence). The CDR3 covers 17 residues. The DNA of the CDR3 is TGTGCCAGCAGGACCGCGGGGCAGGCTAAGTATTATTCACCCCTCCACTTT. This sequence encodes CASRTAGQAKYYSPLHF.